One TCR beta chain is described in this entry. These data originate in a study of cytomegalovirus exposure and HLA in healthy donors. Trimming removed 4 bases at V and 9 bases at J, with 10 bases between. The CDR3 is 11 residues long. Per germline, CDR1 DFQATT and CDR2 SNEGSKA (reference sequence). The PCR employed 60 Vbeta primers together with 13 Jbeta primers. Data came from immunoSEQ multiplex PCR; TCRdb stores just in-frame clones and leaves some out. The data contain some 130,000 clones, 70% of them singletons. This chain links TRBV20-1 with TRBJ2-1, with D maybe TRBD2 (5 bases). Sequencing input: PBMCs. The TCR was taken from a woman in her sixties or seventies in good health and CMV-seropositive. CDR3 coding DNA: TGCAGTGCTAACCCCCGGGGTGAGCAGTTCTTC. The encoded protein is CSANPRGEQFF.